This T cell receptor (beta chain) was recovered during a study of blood T cell repertoires in COVID-19. The table lists this clone with a few counts. This CDR3 contains 17 residues. The V segment lost 4 bases and the J segment 5 bases; nucleotides outside the gene matches: 13. Germline values: CDR1 MNHEY, CDR2 SMNVEV (reference sequence). Original data processing: The authors estimated nucleated cell counts from reference gene primer amplification. Sequencing used immunoSEQ multiplex PCR; TCRdb keeps in-frame clones, though not all of them. V and J calls and clone size are copied from that table; D and trimming were computed from the DNA. This sample has 230,000 or so clones; about 88% occur once, and the top ten carry under 7%. The study drew participants aged about 18 to 89 years from fewer than 30 US areas. Participants were placed into cohorts based on the clinical history they reported.

The source material was PBMCs or T cells enriched from blood (not recorded which). This receptor was taken from a woman in her fifties or sixties who had been exposed to COVID-19. The chain combines TRBV27 with TRBJ2-3; TRBD2 matches at 9 bases. This CDR3 reads CASSSRGFLAGKDTQYF. The CDR3 DNA sequence: TGTGCCAGCAGTTCCAGAGGATTTCTAGCGGGGAAAGATACGCAGTATTTT.